This section outlines one TCR beta chain sequence together with its context. Its binding antigen is unknown. Within one base of it there is no much larger clone, and no base qualities were kept. The data stem from a study of T-cell memory formation after mild COVID-19 (dated by TCRdb to about 2021). For the study in its entirety: TCR sequence clusters from the two donors were largely donor specific. In two donors, T-cell clones that expanded and contracted after mild COVID-19 were followed by sequencing TCRalpha and TCRbeta repertoires longitudinally. The cohort comprised two young, previously healthy adult volunteers, one female and one male. What the research found in general, with its limitations: SARS-CoV-2 specificity was not confirmed for the second-wave clones peaking on day 37. Some responding clones were detected in pre-infection memory, which suggested that pre-existing cross-reactive memory T cells had joined the SARS-CoV-2 response. Clones that contracted from day 15 to 85 showed balanced CD4/CD8 phenotypes, whereas a second wave of clones that expanded from day 15 to 37 leaned towards CD4+. Contracting CD4+ clones turned up mainly in the CM and EM memory subsets, whereas EMRA was where CD8+ clones were enriched. The study covered only two mild cases, and larger cohorts including severe cases with pre-infection samples were considered necessary.

Instrument used: Illumina NovaSeq 6000. TCRalpha and TCRbeta cDNA libraries were built by 5'RACE with constant-segment primers, adding sample barcodes and unique molecular identifiers. Trizol reagent was used to extract RNA from every sample. Library amplification was performed in two PCR steps, and a second sample barcode and Illumina TruSeq adapters were introduced in the second step. The libraries were sequenced on an Illumina NovaSeq using 2 x 150 bp paired-end reads. On the study's bioinformatics: With migec v1.2.7, reads were demultiplexed and then collapsed into UMI-guided consensus sequences. Using mixcr v2.1.11, UMI consensuses were aligned to TRA and TRB V and J templates and then assembled into clonotypes. A clonotype was counted as expanded or contracted only when both edgeR and NoisET called the clonotype significant, with the noise models trained on biological replicates. For edgeR calls, a false discovery rate-adjusted p below 0.01 and a log2 fold-change threshold of 1 were applied. As an exploratory analysis of dynamics, PCA with hierarchical clustering was applied to max-normalized trajectories of the 1000 most abundant clonotypes. The CD4 or CD8 phenotype of responding clones was assigned using the separately sequenced CD4+ and CD8+ repertoires. The public reads were reprocessed in TCRdb via fastp at Q25 and MiXCR, keeping in-frame beta chains. Each CDR3 protein appears once, grouped with its most common genes and DNA. Here the V and J calls rest on TCRdb's processing, not on the authors' analysis. The sample has roughly 400,000 distinct CDR3 sequences on record, roughly 18% of them singletons. Around a fifth of the sample rests with the top ten.

PBMCs were isolated by Ficoll-Paque density gradient centrifugation. Trimming removed 0 bases from V and 5 bases from J, leaving 15 bases between the germline ends. CDR3 length: 16 amino acids, cysteine to phenylalanine. The entry retains the CDR3 DNA only, 48 bases that are in frame from base 1. Via the germline V gene, CDR1 is KGHSH and CDR2 LQKENI. The sample consisted of PBMCs or a T cell subset sorted from them (not recorded which). This TCR derives from a man aged 18 to 29 who had mild COVID-19 (a few samples of this study predate the infection). The sample titles of this study are shuffled in the database, so cell type and time point are left out; the donor was told from shared clones. The rearrangement combines TRBV18 with TRBJ2-3; the D gene is perhaps TRBD1, from 5 matching bases. The nucleotide sequence is TGTGCCAGCTCACCACCTATGACAGTTGGTGGAGATACGCAGTATTTT. Translated, this is CASSPPMTVGGDTQYF.